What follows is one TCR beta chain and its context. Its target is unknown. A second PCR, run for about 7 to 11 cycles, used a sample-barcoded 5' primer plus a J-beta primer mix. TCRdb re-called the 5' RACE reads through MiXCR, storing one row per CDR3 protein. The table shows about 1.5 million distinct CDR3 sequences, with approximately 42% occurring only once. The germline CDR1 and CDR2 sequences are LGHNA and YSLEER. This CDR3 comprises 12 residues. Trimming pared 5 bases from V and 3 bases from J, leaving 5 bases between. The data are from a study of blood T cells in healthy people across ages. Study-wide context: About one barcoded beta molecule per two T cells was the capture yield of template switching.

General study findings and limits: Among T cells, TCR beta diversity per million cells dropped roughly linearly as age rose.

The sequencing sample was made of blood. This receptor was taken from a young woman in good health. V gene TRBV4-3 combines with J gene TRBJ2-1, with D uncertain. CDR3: CASSFYYNEQFF. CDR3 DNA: TGCGCCAGCAGCTTTTACTACAATGAGCAGTTCTTC.